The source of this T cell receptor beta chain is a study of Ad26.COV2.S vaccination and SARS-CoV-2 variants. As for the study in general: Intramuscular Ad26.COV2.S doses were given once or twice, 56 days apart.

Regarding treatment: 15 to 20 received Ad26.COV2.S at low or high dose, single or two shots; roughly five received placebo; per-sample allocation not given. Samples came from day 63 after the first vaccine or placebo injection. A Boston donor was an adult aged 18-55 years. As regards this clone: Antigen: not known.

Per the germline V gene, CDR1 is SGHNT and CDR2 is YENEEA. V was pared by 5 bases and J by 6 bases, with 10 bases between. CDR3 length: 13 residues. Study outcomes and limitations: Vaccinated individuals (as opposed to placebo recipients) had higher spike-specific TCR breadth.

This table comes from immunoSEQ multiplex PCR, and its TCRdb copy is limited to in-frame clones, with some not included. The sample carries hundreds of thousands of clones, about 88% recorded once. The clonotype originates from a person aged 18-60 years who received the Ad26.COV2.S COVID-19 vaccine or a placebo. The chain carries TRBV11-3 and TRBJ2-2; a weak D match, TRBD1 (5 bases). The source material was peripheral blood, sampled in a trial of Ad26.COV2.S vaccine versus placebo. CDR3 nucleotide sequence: TGTGCCAGCAGCACCCAGGGTTCCGGGGAGCTGTTTTTT. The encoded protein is CASSTQGSGELFF.